The next 20 T cell receptor beta chains were all read from a single sample in a study of shared clonotypes between healthy human individuals (dated by TCRdb to the early 2020s). Library preparation used the immunoSEQ multiplex PCR assay. TCRdb limited this immuneACCESS table to in-frame rearrangements with V and J called. A share of clones is missing; checked studies link under half to unresolved V genes, and the rest is unexplained. For this sample there are fewer than 500,000 clones; 75% to 80% appear just once. The ten largest make up roughly an eighth of the sample. Sequenced material: PBMCs. These TCRs come from a middle-aged woman in good health. Some clones in this sample may be carry-over from other donors' samples.

V gene TRBV7-9 combines with J gene TRBJ2-3; D might be TRBD1 (5 bases). This CDR3 spans 14 amino acids. The germline V gene encodes CDR1 SEHNR and CDR2 FQNEAQ (reference sequence). Trimming removed 0 bases from V and 6 bases from J, with 10 bases in between. CDR3 DNA sequence: TGTGCCAGCAGCTTAGCGGCAGGGCCCGATACGCAGTATTTT. It is translated as CASSLAAGPDTQYF.

The J gene is TRBJ2-2, the V gene TRBV5-1; 10 nucleotides align to TRBD2. CDR1 is SGHRS and CDR2 is YFSETQ in the germline V gene. V lost 0 bases, J lost 6 bases, and 5 bases stayed unmatched. The CDR3 totals 16 residues. CDR3 coding DNA: TGCGCCAGCAGCTTGGTGGCTAGCGGGAGAGCCGGGGAGCTGTTTTTT. Its translation is CASSLVASGRAGELFF.

The gene calls are TRBV28 and TRBJ2-2; D remains unclear. Germline CDR1 reads MDHEN; CDR2 reads SYDVKM. The CDR3 runs to 15 residues. Trimming took off 5 bases at V and 0 bases at J, with 10 bases between the two ends. The DNA for the CDR3 is TGTGCCAGCAGTCCGACAAACGCGAACACCGGGGAGCTGTTTTTT. Translating it yields CASSPTNANTGELFF.

DNA of the CDR3: TGTGCCAGCAGTGATGTGGGGCGGAACTATGGCTACACCTTC. It codes for CASSDVGRNYGYTF. The chain links TRBV6-1 to TRBJ1-2; tentatively, D is TRBD1 (5 bases). The CDR3 covers 14 residues. Germline lookup yields CDR1 MNHNS and CDR2 SASEGT. The V end lost 3 bases, the J end lost 2 bases, and 10 bases lay between the germline ends.

The chain is built from TRBV10-3 and TRBJ2-3; 14 bases line up with TRBD2. V dropped 6 bases and J dropped 4; count of bases not matched to a gene: 6. The CDR3 has 16 residues. Germline V lookup: CDR1 ENHRY, CDR2 SYGVKD. As DNA, the CDR3 is TGTGCCATCAGGGAGGGACTAGCGGGAGTGGCAGATACGCAGTATTTT. It translates to CAIREGLAGVADTQYF.

The genes are TRBV7-9 and TRBJ1-1; D gene unclear. The CDR3 extends over 13 amino acids. CDR1 is SEHNR, CDR2 FQNEAQ, per germline (reference sequence). V was shortened by 2 bases and J by 1 base, with 5 bases between the two germline ends. The CDR3 is CASSLTANTEAFF. The CDR3, as DNA: TGTGCCAGCAGCTTAACAGCGAACACTGAAGCTTTCTTT.

The chain couples TRBV11-2 to TRBJ2-3, with a weak D call TRBD1 (6 bases). The CDR3 extends over 15 amino acids. Germline-derived CDR1 and CDR2 are SGHAT and FQNNGV. Trimming left V 5 bases short and J 0 bases short, with 12 bases between. In DNA, the CDR3 is TGTGCCAGCAGCCGGACCGGACAGAGCACAGATACGCAGTATTTT. Translated: CASSRTGQSTDTQYF.

The rearrangement links TRBV4-3 to TRBJ2-1; 7 bases fit TRBD1. With V trimmed by 0 bases and J by 2 bases, 4 bases remained unmatched. CDR3 size: 16 residues. From germline, CDR1 is LGHNA and CDR2 YSLEER. CDR3 sequence (DNA): TGCGCCAGCAGCCAAGATCAGGACAGGACCTACAATGAGCAGTTCTTC. Amino acids: CASSQDQDRTYNEQFF.

The chain uses TRBV5-6 and TRBJ2-1; 12 bases match TRBD2. With V trimmed by 0 bases and J by 8 bases, 3 bases remained unmatched. Germline V gives CDR1 SGHDT, CDR2 YYEEEE. CDR3 size: 15 residues. The CDR3 DNA follows: TGTGCCAGCAGCTTGGGACTAGCGGGAGTTTATGAGCAGTTCTTC. Encoded protein: CASSLGLAGVYEQFF.

This chain joins TRBV9 and TRBJ2-3; TRBD1 might be the D (6 bases). The V end lost 4 bases, the J end lost 1 base, and 16 bases lay between the germline ends. Germline loops: CDR1 SGDLS, CDR2 YYNGEE. This CDR3 comprises 16 residues. CDR3 loop: CASSPQSTGRTDTQYF. The CDR3 nucleotides read TGTGCCAGCAGCCCACAATCGACAGGCCGCACAGATACGCAGTATTTT.

V is TRBV30 and J is TRBJ2-7; 8 nucleotides align to TRBD2. The J segment lost 2 bases and the V segment lost 2 bases, leaving 11 bases of the junction unmatched. CDR1 is GTSNPN and CDR2 is SVGIG in the germline V gene (reference sequence). This CDR3 is 16 amino acids long. CDR3 in amino acids: CAWSSYSGAFTYEQYF. The CDR3 DNA sequence: TGTGCCTGGAGTTCCTATAGCGGGGCTTTTACCTACGAGCAGTACTTC. The full variable domain, its missing parts supplied by reference TRBV30 and TRBJ2-7, is SQTIHQWPATLVQPVGSPLSLECTVEGTSNPNLYWYRQAAGRGLQLLFYSVGIGQISSEVPQNLSASRPQDRQFILSSKKLLLSDSGFYLCAWSSYSGAFTYEQYFGPGTRLTVT.

The V and J genes are TRBV6-5 and TRBJ2-7; D is unresolved. The CDR3 spans 15 residues. In germline, CDR1 is MNHEY, CDR2 SVGAGI. Trimming removed 2 bases at V and 2 bases at J, with 13 bases between. The CDR3 coding sequence is TGTGCCAGCAGTTACGGGCCTTCCTCCACCTACGAGCAGTACTTC. Encoded protein: CASSYGPSSTYEQYF.

In this sample, this clone turned up once. This rearrangement joins TRBV19 to TRBJ1-5; tentative D call: TRBD1 (5 bases). CDR3 length equals 16 residues. The germline gives CDR1 LNHDA, CDR2 SQIVND (reference sequence). The V end lost 5 bases, the J end lost 1 base, and 15 bases lay between the germline ends. CDR3 sequence reads: CASSRNQGVSNQPQHF. CDR3 sequence (DNA): TGTGCCAGTAGTCGAAATCAGGGAGTAAGCAATCAGCCCCAGCATTTT. The full variable domain, rest sourced from reference TRBV19 and TRBJ1-5, is DGGITQSPKYLFRKEGQNVTLSCEQNLNHDAMYWYRQDPGQGLRLIYYSQIVNDFQKGDIAEGYSVSREKKESFPLTVTSAQKNPTAFYLCASSRNQGVSNQPQHFGDGTRLSIL.

This clone was seen once. This chain connects TRBV7-9 to TRBJ2-7, with D possibly TRBD2 on 5 matching bases. The length of the CDR3 is 16 residues. Looked up from germline, CDR1 is SEHNR and CDR2 is FQNEAQ (reference sequence). Trimming removed 5 bases at V and 1 base at J, with 18 bases between. The chain's CDR3 is CASSQDPGGGSYEQYF. The DNA for the CDR3 is TGTGCCAGCAGCCAAGATCCCGGAGGTGGGTCCTACGAGCAGTACTTC.

This clone was counted between two and nine times. CDR3 DNA sequence: TGTGCCAGCTCACCCCGGACAGGGGAGGGGGATACGCAGTATTTT. Protein: CASSPRTGEGDTQYF. The V and J genes are TRBV18 and TRBJ2-3; 9 bases are a match to TRBD1. Germline V lookup: CDR1 KGHSH, CDR2 LQKENI. The J segment lost 6 bases and the V segment lost 3 bases, leaving 7 bases of the junction unmatched. The CDR3 consists of 15 residues.

The chain links TRBV18 to TRBJ1-3; weak D call: TRBD1 (5 bases). CDR3 size: 16 residues. V dropped 4 bases and J dropped 2 bases, with 15 bases sitting between them. The germline CDR1 and CDR2 sequences are KGHSH and LQKENI. DNA of the CDR3: TGTGCCAGCTCACTTGCCAGGGCGACGGCTGGAAACACCATATATTTT. Translation: CASSLARATAGNTIYF.

This clone was counted a few times. J is TRBJ2-1 and V is TRBV6-6, with D unclear. This CDR3 contains 13 residues. V gave up 2 bases and J gave up 4 bases, with 6 bases separating them. Per germline, CDR1 MNHNY and CDR2 SVGAGI (reference sequence). For the CDR3, the DNA is TGTGCCAGCAGTTACGGACCGTACAATGAGCAGTTCTTC. It encodes CASSYGPYNEQFF.

This clone was seen a few times. The chain links TRBV28 to TRBJ2-7; TRBD2 is a possible D gene (6 bases). The CDR3 runs to 12 residues. Trimming left V 7 bases short and J 1 base short, with 8 bases between. Germline V gene sequence: CDR1 MDHEN, CDR2 SYDVKM. DNA of the CDR3: TGTGCCAGCACGGAGGGTTCCTACGAGCAGTACTTC. It yields the protein CASTEGSYEQYF.

The V call is TRBV11-2, the J call TRBJ1-1, with a possible D match to TRBD1 (6 bases). CDR3 size: 16 residues. V dropped 2 bases and J dropped 5 bases, with 18 bases sitting between them. Looked up from germline, CDR1 is SGHAT and CDR2 is FQNNGV. The CDR3 loop reads CASSLRGGEGDTEAFF. The CDR3 region has the DNA TGTGCCAGCAGCTTACGGGGCGGGGAGGGGGATACTGAAGCTTTCTTT.

In its sample, this clone was seen once. With a far larger clone one base away, a read error is the likely cause. Other DNA sequences in this sample translate to the same CDR3. The V and J genes are TRBV30 and TRBJ2-7; D gene unclear. Looked up from germline, CDR1 is GTSNPN and CDR2 is SVGIG (reference sequence). V was shortened by 0 bases and J by 6 bases, with 12 bases between the two germline ends. The length of the CDR3 is 13 residues. CDR3: CAWSVSFESEQYF. The DNA for the CDR3 is TGTGCCTGGAGTGTGTCCTTCGAGAGCGAGCAGTACTTC.